The 8 T cell receptor beta chains reported below all come from one sample, sequenced in a study of blood T cell repertoires in COVID-19. The method was immunoSEQ multiplex PCR; TCRdb's version includes in-frame clones alone and lacks a portion of them. Of fewer than 140,000 clones listed, 70% to 75% are singletons. The material sequenced was peripheral blood. Receptor source: a human donor with acute or convalescent COVID-19. The donor label of this sample is uncertain.

The chain couples TRBV5-1 to TRBJ2-2; 8 bases line up with TRBD1. Germline V gives CDR1 SGHRS, CDR2 YFSETQ. This CDR3 contains 15 residues. J was trimmed by 7 bases and V by 5 bases; bases with no gene match: 10. CDR3 protein: CASRKQGAVIGELFF. CDR3 DNA sequence: TGCGCCAGCAGAAAGCAGGGGGCGGTCATCGGGGAGCTGTTTTTT.

This clone came up a few times. The chain carries TRBV2 and TRBJ2-7; the D is unclear. Trimming removed 6 bases from V and 3 bases from J, with 12 bases in between. The CDR3 runs 13 residues. Germline V gene data show CDR1 as SNHLY and CDR2 as FYNNEI. This CDR3 reads CASRRGGSYEQYV. The CDR3 coding sequence is TGTGCCAGCAGGCGTGGCGGTAGCTACGAGCAGTACGTC.

The chain uses TRBV15 and TRBJ2-7; TRBD2 might be the D (5 bases). With 7 bases removed from V and 0 bases from J, the gap between germline ends came to 19 bases. Germline values: CDR1 LNHNV, CDR2 YYDKDF (reference sequence). There are 16 residues in the CDR3. CDR3 sequence reads: CATTGPGPRGSYEQYV. For the CDR3, the DNA is TGTGCCACCACGGGTCCAGGCCCTCGGGGCTCCTACGAGCAGTACGTC.

As regards this clone: This sample includes further DNA sequences coding for the same CDR3. The V gene is TRBV5-1, the J gene TRBJ1-2; a possible D gene is TRBD1 (5 bases). Deletions cut 0 bases from V and 1 base from J, with 7 bases between. Germline CDR1 is SGHRS and CDR2 is YFSETQ. There are 14 residues in the CDR3. CDR3 protein: CASSLGQGNYGYTF. The CDR3 nucleotides are TGCGCCAGCAGCTTGGGGCAGGGTAACTATGGCTACACCTTC. Filled out from reference TRBV5-1 and TRBJ1-2, the complete variable domain reads KAGVTQTPRYLIKTRGQQVTLSCSPISGHRSVSWYQQTPGQGLQFLFEYFSETQRNKGNFPGRFSGRQFSNSRSEMNVSTLELGDSALYLCASSLGQGNYGYTFGSGTRLTVV.

V gene TRBV5-1 combines with J gene TRBJ1-2; D is undetermined. The ends were cut back, 0 bases at V and 5 bases at J, with 14 bases in the middle. The CDR3 loop spans 15 amino acids. Germline CDR1 and CDR2: SGHRS and YFSETQ. CDR3 bases: TGCGCCAGCAGCTTGGGCCTTGGGCAGGTTTATGGCTACACCTTC. Translated: CASSLGLGQVYGYTF.

This chain connects TRBV10-2 to TRBJ2-7; perhaps TRBD2 as D (5 bases). The CDR3 has 15 amino acids. Germline V gene lookup returns CDR1 WSHSY and CDR2 SAAADI. Trimming left V 1 base short and J 4 bases short, with 14 bases between. The CDR3 sequence: CASSEYGLADYEQYF. For the CDR3, the DNA is TGCGCCAGCAGTGAGTATGGCCTAGCAGATTACGAGCAGTACTTC.

V is TRBV20-1 and J is TRBJ2-5; D gene ambiguous. The V gene's germline CDR1 is DFQATT and CDR2 SNEGSKA (reference sequence). This CDR3 comprises 11 residues. V lost 3 bases and J 2 bases, leaving 4 bases between the germline ends. The CDR3 reads CSASIQETQYF. In DNA form, the CDR3 reads TGCAGTGCTAGTATACAAGAGACCCAGTACTTC.

V and J are TRBV6-5 and TRBJ2-7, with 9 bases matching TRBD1. Trimming took 5 bases from V and 9 from J; bases not matched to a gene: 14. The CDR3 extends over 15 amino acids. Germline V gene sequence: CDR1 MNHEY, CDR2 SVGAGI. CDR3 amino acids: CASSQPGTGIQRQYF. CDR3 sequence (DNA): TGTGCCAGCAGTCAACCCGGGACAGGGATTCAAAGGCAGTACTTC.